The rows below give T cell receptor beta chains drawn from one sample of a study of blood T cell repertoires in COVID-19. The assay was immunoSEQ multiplex PCR, and TCRdb's table has in-frame clones only and misses some. The data hold under 200,000 clones, with approximately 73% observed a single time. What was sequenced was peripheral blood. These receptors were obtained from a woman older than 75 with acute or convalescent COVID-19. CDR3s include the opening cysteine and the closing phenylalanine or tryptophan. A D gene is named only where the DNA matches it firmly. For some rows the clone size is stated as once, few or many, or as a class when expanded; others skip it.

TRBJ2-2,TRBD2,.,TRBV19,TGTGCCAGCCAGCATAATTCGGGACTAGGGGCCGGGGAGCTGTTTTTT,CASQHNSGLGAGELFF
TRBJ1-4,TRBD1,few,TRBV5-5,TGTGCCAGCAGCCTCGCGGACAGGGAAAATGAAAAACTGTTTTTT,CASSLADRENEKLFF
TRBJ2-2,TRBD1,.,TRBV24-1,TGTGCCACCAACGACAGGGCGGACGGGGAGCTGTTTTTT,CATNDRADGELFF
TRBJ1-1,.,.,TRBV18,TGTGCCAGCTCACCTGTCGTTAACACTGAAGCTTTCTTT,CASSPVVNTEAFF
TRBJ1-1,TRBD1,.,TRBV7-2,TGTGCCAGCAGCTTTGGCCCAGGGACAGGGCCGGAAGCTTTCTTT,CASSFGPGTGPEAFF
TRBJ2-5,TRBD1,.,TRBV2,TGTGCCAGCAGTGGACAGGGTGGAGAGACCCAGTACTTC,CASSGQGGETQYF
TRBJ1-6,.,.,TRBV9,TGTGCCAGCAGCGTATCTACCTCCTATAATTCACCCCTCCACTTT,CASSVSTSYNSPLHF
TRBJ2-7,TRBD1,many,TRBV7-2,TGTGCCAGCAGCTTAGGCAGGGGGCGGTACGAGCAGTACTTC,CASSLGRGRYEQYF
TRBJ2-1,.,.,TRBV5-1,TGCGCCAGCAGCTTGGGCGGGGCCAATGAGCAGTTCTTC,CASSLGGANEQFF
TRBJ2-1,TRBD2,.,TRBV2,TGTGCCAGCAGGCGCGAGGGACTAGCGGGGGCCGGGAATGAGCAGTTCTTC,CASRREGLAGAGNEQFF
TRBJ1-2,.,.,TRBV5-6,TGTGCCAGCAGCTTCCGGCTGGACAGAAAGGCTAACTATGGCTACACCTTC,CASSFRLDRKANYGYTF
TRBJ2-7,TRBD2,.,TRBV19,TGTGCCAGTATACTCCGGGAGGCCCACGAGCAGTACTTC,CASILREAHEQYF
TRBJ1-6,.,.,TRBV6-5,TGTGCCAGCAGTTGGGAAGGGAGCAATTCACCCCTCCACTTT,CASSWEGSNSPLHF
TRBJ1-2,.,.,TRBV6-5,TGTGCCAGCACCGGTGGATTGGGGGCTAATGGCTACACCTTC,CASTGGLGANGYTF
TRBJ1-5,.,.,TRBV7-2,TGTGCCAGCAGCGGTCGGACAGTTGGACAGCCCCAGCATTTT,CASSGRTVGQPQHF
TRBJ2-1,TRBD1,.,TRBV7-6,TGTGCCAGCAGCACGGGACAGACAAAAACGCAGTTCTTC,CASSTGQTKTQFF
TRBJ1-6,.,.,TRBV6-5,TGTGCCAGCAGTTCGCACAGGGTTTCGAACTCACCCCTCCACTTT,CASSSHRVSNSPLHF
TRBJ1-5,.,.,TRBV30,TGTGCCTGGAGCCCCGGACAGCCATATCAGCCCCAGCATTTT,CAWSPGQPYQPQHF
TRBJ1-2,TRBD1,.,TRBV5-1,TGCGCCAGCAGCTTGCAGGGGGTCTATAATAGGGACTATGGCTACACCTTC,CASSLQGVYNRDYGYTF
TRBJ2-5,.,.,TRBV6-5,TGTGCCAGCAGATTACCGACTTTTCCAGAGACCCAGTACTTC,CASRLPTFPETQYF
TRBJ2-7,.,.,TRBV19,TGTGCCAGTAGTTTGATGGACAGTCCCTACGAGCAGTACTTC,CASSLMDSPYEQYF
TRBJ2-5,.,once,TRBV7-3,TGTGCCAGCAGCTTAATGGGGCAGATGCAAGAGACCCAGTACTTC,CASSLMGQMQETQYF